The 19 T cell receptor beta chains reported below all come from one sample, sequenced in a study of radiation and T cells in renal cell carcinoma. Sample time point: blood 4 weeks post-SBRT, at nephrectomy. Treatment given: 15 Gy SBRT to primary tumor, nephrectomy 4 weeks later. Method: immunoSEQ multiplex PCR; TCRdb's copy keeps in-frame clones and lacks some. The table includes roughly 61,000 clones, 60% to 85% detected once. The sequences come from blood, collected from a patient whose treatment included radiotherapy and nephrectomy. The source of these receptors is a man in his sixties with renal cell carcinoma.

CDR3 nucleotide sequence: TGTGCCAGCAGCTTAGCCACCTTCTATGGCTACACCTTC. This encodes CASSLATFYGYTF. The gene calls are TRBV7-9 and TRBJ1-2; D uncertain. With 0 bases removed from V and 4 bases from J, the gap between germline ends came to 6 bases. The CDR3 sequence is 13 residues long. Per germline, CDR1 SEHNR and CDR2 FQNEAQ (reference sequence).

J is TRBJ2-2 and V is TRBV30; 7 bases align to TRBD1. V lost 3 bases, J lost 4 bases, and 5 bases stayed unmatched. The CDR3 loop spans 14 amino acids. Germline CDR1 GTSNPN, CDR2 SVGIG (reference sequence). The CDR3 DNA reads as TGTGCCTGGAGACAGGGGCGATCCACCGGGGAGCTGTTTTTT. Translating it yields CAWRQGRSTGELFF.

The chain has TRBV6-6 and TRBJ1-2; 7 nucleotides agree with TRBD1. The V gene's germline CDR1 is MNHNY and CDR2 SVGAGI (reference sequence). With V trimmed by 5 bases and J by 1 base, 7 bases remained unmatched. The CDR3 has 15 residues. The DNA of the CDR3 is TGTGCCAGCAGTACCGGGACAGATTATAACTATGGCTACACCTTC. Amino acid sequence: CASSTGTDYNYGYTF.

This sequence joins TRBV29-1 and TRBJ1-2; no firm D call. V lost 6 bases to trimming and J lost 7 bases, with 21 bases between them. Germline loops: CDR1 SQVTM, CDR2 ANQGSEA. The CDR3 covers 14 residues. CDR3 in DNA: TGCAGCGTGGCCATCGGAGGCCCCGAGGGTGGCTACACCTTC. Residues: CSVAIGGPEGGYTF.

The J gene is TRBJ2-4, the V gene TRBV19; TRBD1 matches at 8 bases. CDR1 LNHDA and CDR2 SQIVND come from the germline V gene (reference sequence). The V and J ends lost 4 bases and 3 bases, in that order; junction bases with no gene match: 11. The CDR3 sequence is 17 residues long. This CDR3 is CASSTSLRGRDKNIQYF. The CDR3 nucleotides read TGTGCCAGTAGTACCTCCCTCAGGGGGCGCGACAAAAACATTCAGTACTTC.

The rearrangement links TRBV7-9 to TRBJ1-1; D is undetermined. The CDR3 runs to 15 residues. V was trimmed by 5 bases and J by 1 base, leaving 14 bases between them. Looked up from germline, CDR1 is SEHNR and CDR2 is FQNEAQ (reference sequence). The CDR3 DNA sequence: TGTGCCAGCAGCCCCCAGACGTTGCCGAACACTGAAGCTTTCTTT. It translates to CASSPQTLPNTEAFF.

CDR3 in DNA: TGTGCCAGCAGCTTAGACTTAAAGGGTGAAGCTTTCTTT. Its translation is CASSLDLKGEAFF. This chain joins TRBV7-6 and TRBJ1-1; D is unresolved. Deletions cut 1 base from V and 7 bases from J, with 10 bases between. The germline V gene encodes CDR1 SGHVS and CDR2 FNYEAQ. The CDR3 runs to 13 residues.

This clone was found once. The chain recombines TRBV6-1 with TRBJ1-2, with D possibly TRBD1 on 5 matching bases. Germline V gene lookup returns CDR1 MNHNS and CDR2 SASEGT. V shed 2 bases and J shed 2 bases, with 9 bases lying between them. The CDR3 spans 14 residues. This chain's CDR3 is CASSEIGTNYGYTF. In DNA, the CDR3 is TGTGCCAGCAGTGAAATAGGGACGAACTATGGCTACACCTTC.

V is TRBV30 and J is TRBJ1-1; unclear D gene. V was pared by 4 bases and J by 2 bases, with 11 bases between. CDR1 is GTSNPN and CDR2 is SVGIG in the germline V gene (reference sequence). The length of the CDR3 is 13 residues. Here the CDR3 reads CAWNRGDNTEAFF. The CDR3 bases are TGTGCCTGGAATCGGGGTGATAACACTGAAGCTTTCTTT.

This chain links TRBV2 with TRBJ2-1; 7 nucleotides agree with TRBD1. The junction had 7 bases not matched to a gene; V was cut back by 6 bases and J by 8 bases. The CDR3 is made up of 13 amino acids. The germline V gene encodes CDR1 SNHLY and CDR2 FYNNEI. The chain's CDR3 is CASRATGVHEQFF. As DNA, the CDR3 is TGTGCCAGCAGGGCTACAGGGGTCCATGAGCAGTTCTTC.

In DNA form, the CDR3 reads TGTGCCAGCAGTTCCGAGACAGCATCTAACTATGGCTACACCTTC. Protein product: CASSSETASNYGYTF. The rearrangement joins TRBV6-5 to TRBJ1-2, with D possibly matching TRBD1 (5 bases). Germline V gene sequence: CDR1 MNHEY, CDR2 SVGAGI. The CDR3 totals 15 residues. The V gene lost 4 bases and the J gene lost 0 bases, with 12 bases spanning the gap.

The gene calls are TRBV13 and TRBJ2-1; 7 bases map to TRBD2. This CDR3 contains 14 residues. Germline V gene lookup returns CDR1 PRHDT and CDR2 FYEKMQ (reference sequence). With 5 bases clipped from V and 9 bases from J, the junction kept 10 bases outside the gene matches. The CDR3 loop is CASSLPGRGLEQFF. The CDR3 DNA follows: TGTGCCAGCAGCCTACCAGGGAGGGGACTTGAGCAGTTCTTC.

This clone was counted only a few times. This CDR3 reads CASSSSGGALIHEQYF. The CDR3 region has the DNA TGTGCCAGCAGCTCATCAGGGGGGGCGCTTATCCACGAGCAGTACTTC. This sequence joins TRBV11-2 and TRBJ2-7; D assignment may be TRBD1 or TRBD2 (7 bases each). The V gene lost 4 bases and the J gene lost 5 bases, with 21 bases spanning the gap. There are 16 residues in the CDR3. Germline lookup yields CDR1 SGHAT and CDR2 FQNNGV. Looking up the rest from reference TRBV11-2 and TRBJ2-7 gives the full variable domain: EAGVAQSPRYKIIEKRQSVAFWCNPISGHATLYWYQQILGQGPKLLIQFQNNGVVDDSQLPKDRFSAERLKGVDSTLKIQPAKLEDSAVYLCASSSSGGALIHEQYFGPGTRLTVT.

CDR3 loop: CAISESKDSPLHF. The CDR3 bases are TGTGCCATCAGTGAGTCCAAGGATTCACCCCTCCACTTT. J is TRBJ1-6 and V is TRBV10-3; D not certain. The CDR3 contains 13 residues. Germline V gene lookup returns CDR1 ENHRY and CDR2 SYGVKD. V dropped 0 bases and J dropped 8 bases, with 5 bases sitting between them.

This chain links TRBV5-4 with TRBJ2-1, with D tentatively TRBD1 or TRBD2 (5 bases each). Germline V CDR1 and CDR2: SGHNT, YYREEE (reference sequence). V lost 3 bases to trimming and J lost 4 bases, with 8 bases between them. This CDR3 has 13 amino acids. The CDR3 reads CASSWDGYNEQFF. Here the CDR3 DNA reads TGTGCCAGCAGCTGGGACGGTTACAATGAGCAGTTCTTC.

This clone was counted once. The J gene is TRBJ1-1, the V gene TRBV6-6; 9 bases align to TRBD1. V gave up 6 bases and J gave up 1 base; unmatched junction bases: 3. Germline V CDR1 and CDR2: MNHNY, SVGAGI (reference sequence). The CDR3 length is 14 residues. The CDR3 spells CASRVGQGNTEAFF. In DNA form, the CDR3 reads TGTGCCAGCAGGGTGGGACAGGGGAACACTGAAGCTTTCTTT.

The chain links TRBV7-8 to TRBJ1-1; no definite D call. This CDR3 is 19 amino acids long. The germline CDR1 and CDR2 sequences are SGHVS and FQNEAQ. V was clipped by 0 bases and J by 1 base, with 21 bases between them. The CDR3 sequence is CASSLAERRRRVRNTEAFF. The DNA for the CDR3 is TGTGCCAGCAGCTTAGCGGAGAGGCGGAGGCGGGTTAGGAACACTGAAGCTTTCTTT. Supplemented by reference TRBV7-8 and TRBJ1-1, the full variable domain reads GAGVSQSPRYKVAKRGQDVALRCDPISGHVSLFWYQQALGQGPEFLTYFQNEAQLDKSGLPSDRFFAERPEGSVSTLKIQRTQQEDSAVYLCASSLAERRRRVRNTEAFFGQGTRLTVV.

This rearrangement joins TRBV10-2 to TRBJ1-5; 7 positions agree with TRBD1. Germline values: CDR1 WSHSY, CDR2 SAAADI. CDR3 length equals 14 residues. J gave up 1 base and V 5 bases, and 2 bases lay outside the gene matches. This chain's CDR3 is CASSQQGSNQPQHF. The CDR3 region has the DNA TGCGCCAGCAGTCAACAGGGGAGCAATCAGCCCCAGCATTTT.

The table lists this clone with a few counts. The genes are TRBV27 and TRBJ1-2; TRBD1 agrees at 7 bases. This CDR3 contains 11 residues. Germline loops: CDR1 MNHEY, CDR2 SMNVEV (reference sequence). The V gene end was trimmed by 10 bases and the J gene end by 4 bases; junction bases not matched to a gene: 3. The CDR3 DNA follows: TGTGCCACCGGGGACAGCTATGGCTACACCTTC. This encodes CATGDSYGYTF.